The clone carrying this TCR beta chain was picked up a small number of times. Antigen: not known. This sample was included in a study of beta chain features in type 1 diabetes. Via CD45RO/CCR7/CD25/CD127/CD95/CD27, cells of the CD4+ naive, central memory, regulatory and stem cell-like memory subsets were sorted. J was trimmed by 5 bases and V by 5 bases; bases with no gene match: 3. The CDR3 covers 14 residues. CDR1 is LGHNA and CDR2 is YSLEER in the germline V gene. Whole-study results and caveats: Among patients with Type 1 diabetes, TCRB CDR3s were moderately but significantly shorter in every one of the four CD4+ subsets.

All of the isolated RNA was reverse transcribed, so expressed TCRB transcripts were sequenced. The data were produced by immunoSEQ multiplex PCR, yet TCRdb's version contains in-frame clones alone and is incomplete. The sample holds some 330,000 clones, roughly 12% seen once. This chain links TRBV4-3 with TRBJ1-4; TRBD1 agrees at 9 bases. The sequence came from a woman younger than 30 with type 1 diabetes. Sequences were obtained from naive CD4+ T cells from blood. The CDR3 sequence is CASSYGTGNEKLFF. CDR3 nucleotide sequence: TGCGCCAGCAGCTACGGGACAGGGAATGAAAAACTGTTTTTT.